The TCR beta chain described here comes from a study of blood T cell repertoires in COVID-19. Original handling: Quantification of nucleated cells was approximated via reference gene primer amplification. The assay was immunoSEQ multiplex PCR, and TCRdb's table has in-frame clones only and misses some. V, J and clone size reflect that table, while D and trimming were determined from the DNA. The table records roughly 500,000 clones, roughly 90% of them present only once. Trimming pared 7 bases from V and 1 base from J, leaving 11 bases between. Germline CDR1 is SQVTM and CDR2 is ANQGSEA. The CDR3 is 13 amino acids.

The source is a woman aged 40 to 50 who had recovered from COVID-19. The sequenced sample consisted of PBMCs or T cells enriched from blood (not recorded which). The genes are TRBV29-1 and TRBJ1-3, with D unclear. CDR3 DNA: TGCAGCGCAAACACACTATCTGGAAACACCATATATTTT. This translates into CSANTLSGNTIYF.